The rows below give T cell receptor beta chains drawn from one sample of a study of identical twins. TCRdb recomputed calls from the 5' RACE reads with MiXCR, one row per CDR3 protein. The sample gives roughly 720,000 distinct CDR3 sequences, around a sixth of which show up once; around 14% is in the top ten. These data are also associated with another study on T cells expressing NK-cell markers.

Sequenced input: PBMCs. The receptor set was obtained from a woman between 18 and 29 years old in good health. Both conserved end residues are part of each CDR3. D genes are given only for firm matches. Size is omitted from some rows. Given values are once, few, many or a class for expanded clones.

size: few; D: TRBD2; J: TRBJ2-5; V: TRBV20-1; CDR3: CSAPKSGGRTETQYF; DNA: TGCAGTGCCCCAAAGTCGGGGGGTAGGACGGAGACCCAGTACTTC
size: many; D: NA; J: TRBJ2-3; V: TRBV10-1; CDR3: CASGIRTDTQYF; DNA: TGCGCCAGCGGTATAAGGACAGATACGCAGTATTTT
size: NA; D: TRBD1; J: TRBJ1-1; V: TRBV11-2; CDR3: CASSLETGGYAEAFF; DNA: TGTGCCAGCAGCTTAGAAACAGGGGGCTACGCTGAAGCTTTCTTT
size: NA; D: NA; J: TRBJ2-6; V: TRBV20-1; CDR3: CSASSDGFGGANVLTF; DNA: TGCAGTGCTAGTTCGGACGGGTTTGGTGGGGCCAACGTCCTGACTTTC
size: NA; D: TRBD1; J: TRBJ1-2; V: TRBV29-1; CDR3: CSVGDSYGYTF; DNA: TGCAGCGTTGGGGACAGCTATGGCTACACCTTC
size: few; D: TRBD2; J: TRBJ2-7; V: TRBV27; CDR3: CASSLQGTSYEQYF; DNA: TGTGCCAGCAGTTTACAAGGGACTAGCTACGAGCAGTACTTC
size: NA; D: TRBD2; J: TRBJ2-7; V: TRBV12-3/TRBV12-4; CDR3: CASSTSLGLADYEQYF; DNA: TGTGCCAGCAGTACATCCCTGGGACTAGCGGACTACGAGCAGTACTTC
size: NA; D: TRBD2; J: TRBJ2-1; V: TRBV25-1; CDR3: CASSDGRSGVNYNEQFF; DNA: TGTGCCAGCAGTGATGGGCGGAGCGGGGTAAACTACAATGAGCAGTTCTTC
size: NA; D: NA; J: TRBJ1-5; V: TRBV6-1; CDR3: CASSAQTGNGQPQHF; DNA: TGTGCCAGCAGTGCCCAGACAGGCAATGGTCAGCCCCAGCATTTT
size: NA; D: NA; J: TRBJ2-2; V: TRBV7-2; CDR3: CASSLFSYGELFF; DNA: TGTGCCAGCAGCTTATTTTCTTACGGGGAGCTGTTTTTT
size: few; D: NA; J: TRBJ1-5; V: TRBV12-3/TRBV12-4; CDR3: CASSFGANQPQHF; DNA: TGTGCCAGCAGTTTTGGGGCCAATCAGCCCCAGCATTTT
size: NA; D: TRBD1; J: TRBJ2-1; V: TRBV6-2/TRBV6-3; CDR3: CASRLGQGYHNEQFF; DNA: TGTGCCAGCAGGCTCGGACAGGGCTACCACAATGAGCAGTTCTTC
size: NA; D: NA; J: TRBJ2-3; V: TRBV3-1; CDR3: CASSPPGGLMGDTQYF; DNA: TGTGCCAGCAGCCCACCCGGAGGACTTATGGGGGATACGCAGTATTTT
size: few; D: NA; J: TRBJ2-1; V: TRBV24-1; CDR3: CATSGSWASNEQFF; DNA: TGTGCCACCAGTGGCTCCTGGGCAAGCAATGAGCAGTTCTTC
size: many; D: TRBD2; J: TRBJ2-7; V: TRBV5-1; CDR3: CASSLGLASYEQYF; DNA: TGTGCCAGCAGCTTAGGACTAGCGTCCTACGAGCAGTACTTC
size: few; D: TRBD2; J: TRBJ2-1; V: TRBV7-2; CDR3: CASSPAGLAAHEQFF; DNA: TGTGCCAGCAGCCCAGCGGGACTAGCGGCCCATGAGCAGTTCTTC
size: NA; D: NA; J: TRBJ2-3; V: TRBV15; CDR3: CATSTTTDTQYF; DNA: TGTGCCACCAGTACTACAACAGATACGCAGTATTTT
size: NA; D: NA; J: TRBJ2-2; V: TRBV12-3/TRBV12-4; CDR3: CASSTYAGELFF; DNA: TGTGCCAGCAGTACCTATGCCGGGGAGCTGTTTTTT
size: NA; D: NA; J: TRBJ2-1; V: TRBV7-6; CDR3: CASSLTGEVLEQFF; DNA: TGTGCCAGCAGCTTGACGGGAGAAGTGCTTGAGCAGTTCTTC
size: few; D: NA; J: TRBJ2-1; V: TRBV7-6; CDR3: CASSPMSASFNEQFF; DNA: TGTGCCAGCAGCCCCATGTCGGCTAGCTTCAATGAGCAGTTCTTC
size: NA; D: TRBD1; J: TRBJ2-7; V: TRBV6-5; CDR3: CASSYSNRGQTYEQYF; DNA: TGTGCCAGCAGTTACTCGAATAGGGGGCAGACCTACGAGCAGTACTTC
size: NA; D: TRBD2; J: TRBJ2-1; V: TRBV6-5; CDR3: CASSSGLGSNEQFF; DNA: TGTGCCAGCAGTTCAGGACTAGGGAGCAATGAGCAGTTCTTC
size: few; D: NA; J: TRBJ2-1; V: TRBV6-5; CDR3: CASSSAEGPWEQFF; DNA: TGTGCCAGCAGTTCCGCGGAAGGACCTTGGGAGCAGTTCTTC
size: NA; D: NA; J: TRBJ2-1; V: TRBV12-3/TRBV12-4; CDR3: CASSLGQNGEQFF; DNA: TGTGCCAGCAGTTTGGGTCAGAACGGTGAGCAGTTCTTC
size: few; D: NA; J: TRBJ2-1; V: TRBV12-3/TRBV12-4; CDR3: CASSFSRSGTTVNNEQFF; DNA: TGTGCCAGCAGTTTTAGTCGTAGTGGGACAACAGTGAACAATGAGCAGTTCTTC
size: many; D: NA; J: TRBJ1-1; V: TRBV5-1; CDR3: CASSPRTAENTEAFF; DNA: TGCGCCAGCAGCCCTCGGACAGCTGAGAACACTGAAGCTTTCTTT
size: few; D: NA; J: TRBJ2-5; V: TRBV20-1; CDR3: CSARDPTGQQETQYF; DNA: TGCAGTGCTAGAGACCCGACAGGACAGCAAGAGACCCAGTACTTC
size: NA; D: TRBD1; J: TRBJ2-5; V: TRBV5-1; CDR3: CASSWGTGGEETQYF; DNA: TGCGCCAGCAGCTGGGGAACAGGGGGCGAAGAGACCCAGTACTTC
size: few; D: NA; J: TRBJ1-1; V: TRBV4-3; CDR3: CASSQETVLTEAFF; DNA: TGCGCCAGCAGCCAAGAGACGGTTTTAACTGAAGCTTTCTTT
size: few; D: NA; J: TRBJ2-7; V: TRBV6-1; CDR3: CASRQAYDYEQYF; DNA: TGTGCCAGCAGGCAGGCTTATGACTACGAGCAGTACTTC
size: few; D: NA; J: TRBJ2-1; V: TRBV27; CDR3: CASSWSLFRDSYNEQFF; DNA: TGTGCCAGCAGTTGGAGTCTCTTCAGAGACTCCTACAATGAGCAGTTCTTC
size: NA; D: NA; J: TRBJ2-5; V: TRBV15; CDR3: CATSLSAVRGFEETQYF; DNA: TGTGCCACCAGCCTTTCGGCCGTCAGGGGTTTCGAAGAGACCCAGTACTTC
size: few; D: NA; J: TRBJ2-7; V: TRBV5-6; CDR3: CASSLMRVHEQYF; DNA: TGTGCCAGCAGCTTGATGCGGGTGCACGAGCAGTACTTC
size: few; D: NA; J: TRBJ2-1; V: TRBV12-5; CDR3: CASGLSRHPYNEQFF; DNA: TGTGCTAGTGGTTTGAGTCGGCATCCCTACAATGAGCAGTTCTTC
size: few; D: TRBD1; J: TRBJ2-1; V: TRBV20-1; CDR3: CSAEESGTGIYNEQFF; DNA: TGCAGTGCAGAGGAGTCCGGGACAGGGATCTACAATGAGCAGTTCTTC
size: few; D: TRBD2; J: TRBJ2-5; V: TRBV6-1; CDR3: CASREAGRTETQYF; DNA: TGTGCCAGCAGGGAAGCGGGAAGGACGGAGACCCAGTACTTC
size: NA; D: TRBD1; J: TRBJ1-1; V: TRBV4-1; CDR3: CASSLFGQGNTEAFF; DNA: TGCGCCAGCAGCCTATTCGGACAGGGGAACACTGAAGCTTTCTTT
size: NA; D: TRBD2; J: TRBJ2-1; V: TRBV20-1; CDR3: CSAPSAAGVSNEQFF; DNA: TGCAGTGCTCCCTCGGCGGCGGGAGTTTCGAATGAGCAGTTCTTC
size: few; D: NA; J: TRBJ1-2; V: TRBV27; CDR3: CASSSTPQGGGYTF; DNA: TGTGCCAGCAGCTCCACCCCTCAGGGCGGTGGCTACACCTTC
size: NA; D: TRBD2; J: TRBJ2-1; V: TRBV3-1; CDR3: CASSMTSGPYNEQFF; DNA: TGTGCCAGCAGCATGACTAGCGGGCCGTACAATGAGCAGTTCTTC
size: NA; D: NA; J: TRBJ2-5; V: TRBV7-9; CDR3: CASSWRVGRHQETQYF; DNA: TGTGCCAGCAGCTGGAGAGTAGGGAGGCACCAAGAGACCCAGTACTTC
size: NA; D: NA; J: TRBJ1-4; V: TRBV7-6; CDR3: CASSSNREKLFF; DNA: TGTGCCAGCAGCTCAAACAGGGAGAAACTGTTTTTT
size: few; D: TRBD1; J: TRBJ1-2; V: TRBV5-1; CDR3: CASGQGRDYGYTF; DNA: TGCGCCAGCGGACAGGGTCGGGACTATGGCTACACCTTC
size: NA; D: NA; J: TRBJ1-2; V: TRBV2; CDR3: CASSDGSAPGIGRDGYTF; DNA: TGTGCCAGCAGTGACGGGTCCGCACCCGGGATCGGGAGGGATGGCTACACCTTC
size: few; D: TRBD1; J: TRBJ2-7; V: TRBV15; CDR3: CATSTGQGNYEQYF; DNA: TGTGCCACCAGCACGGGACAGGGGAACTACGAGCAGTACTTC
size: few; D: TRBD1; J: TRBJ2-3; V: TRBV10-3; CDR3: CAISESGQGGTDTQYF; DNA: TGTGCCATCAGTGAGTCGGGACAGGGCGGCACAGATACGCAGTATTTT
size: large; D: NA; J: TRBJ1-2; V: TRBV13; CDR3: CASSLGENSNYGYTF; DNA: TGTGCCAGCAGCTTAGGGGAGAATTCTAACTATGGCTACACCTTC
size: many; D: NA; J: TRBJ2-7; V: TRBV3-1; CDR3: CASSLYSYEQYF; DNA: TGTGCCAGCAGCCTTTACTCCTACGAGCAGTACTTC
size: NA; D: NA; J: TRBJ2-5; V: TRBV6-4; CDR3: CASSGGVFKETQYF; DNA: TGTGCCAGCAGCGGGGGAGTGTTTAAAGAGACCCAGTACTTC
size: few; D: NA; J: TRBJ2-1; V: TRBV20-1; CDR3: CSARHSLNPHNEQFF; DNA: TGCAGTGCTAGACACAGTCTAAACCCCCACAATGAGCAGTTCTTC
size: NA; D: NA; J: TRBJ1-2; V: TRBV29-1; CDR3: CSVGAADGYTF; DNA: TGCAGCGTTGGGGCGGCTGATGGCTACACCTTC
size: few; D: TRBD2; J: TRBJ2-3; V: TRBV7-8; CDR3: CASSLPGLAGDYF; DNA: TGTGCCAGCAGCTTACCCGGACTAGCGGGGGACTATTTT
size: few; D: TRBD1; J: TRBJ2-1; V: TRBV6-2/TRBV6-3; CDR3: CASTRWDRGLQFF; DNA: TGTGCCAGCACCCGGTGGGACAGGGGGTTGCAGTTCTTC
size: NA; D: TRBD1; J: TRBJ1-1; V: TRBV5-5; CDR3: CASSENNRGEAFF; DNA: TGTGCCAGCAGCGAGAACAACAGGGGTGAAGCTTTCTTT